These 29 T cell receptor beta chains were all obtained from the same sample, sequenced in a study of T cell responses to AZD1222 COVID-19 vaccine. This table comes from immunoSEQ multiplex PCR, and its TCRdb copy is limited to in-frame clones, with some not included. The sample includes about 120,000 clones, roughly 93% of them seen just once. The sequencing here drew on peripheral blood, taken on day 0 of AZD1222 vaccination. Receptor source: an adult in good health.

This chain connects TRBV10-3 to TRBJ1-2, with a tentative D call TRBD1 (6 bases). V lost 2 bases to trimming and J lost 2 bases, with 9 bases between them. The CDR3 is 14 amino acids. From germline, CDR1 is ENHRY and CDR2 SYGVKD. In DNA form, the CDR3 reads TGTGCCATCAGTGAGGCCGGACAGAACTATGGCTACACCTTC. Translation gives CAISEAGQNYGYTF.

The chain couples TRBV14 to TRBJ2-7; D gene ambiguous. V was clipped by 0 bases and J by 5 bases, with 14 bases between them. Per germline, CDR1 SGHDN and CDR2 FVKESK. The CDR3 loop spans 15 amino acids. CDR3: CASSQDGHPTDEQYF. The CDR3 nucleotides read TGTGCCAGCAGCCAAGATGGGCACCCGACCGACGAGCAGTACTTC.

The CDR3 DNA reads as TGTGCCAGCCGATCCCCCGGCAGGGTCGATTATAATTCACCCCTCCACTTT. It codes for CASRSPGRVDYNSPLHF. The chain joins TRBV28 to TRBJ1-6; D is perhaps TRBD1 (5 bases). CDR1 MDHEN and CDR2 SYDVKM come from the germline V gene. V was clipped by 8 bases and J by 4 bases, with 21 bases between them. This CDR3 comprises 17 residues.

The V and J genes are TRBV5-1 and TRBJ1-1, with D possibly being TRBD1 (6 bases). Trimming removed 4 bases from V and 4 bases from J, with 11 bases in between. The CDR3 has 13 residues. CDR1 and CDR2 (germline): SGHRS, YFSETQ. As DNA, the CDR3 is TGCGCCAGCAGCATCGACAGGCCCACTGAAGCTTTCTTT. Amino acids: CASSIDRPTEAFF.

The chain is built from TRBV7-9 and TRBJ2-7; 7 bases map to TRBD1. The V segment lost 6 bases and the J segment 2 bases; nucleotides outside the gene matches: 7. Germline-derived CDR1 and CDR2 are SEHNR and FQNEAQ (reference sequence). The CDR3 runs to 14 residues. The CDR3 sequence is CASRMDRTPYEQYF. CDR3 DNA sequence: TGTGCCAGCAGGATGGACAGGACCCCCTACGAGCAGTACTTC.

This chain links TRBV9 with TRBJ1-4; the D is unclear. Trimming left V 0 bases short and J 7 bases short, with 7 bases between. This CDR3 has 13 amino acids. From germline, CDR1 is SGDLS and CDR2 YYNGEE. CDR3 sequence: CASSVARGEKLFF. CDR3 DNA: TGTGCCAGCAGCGTAGCCCGGGGTGAAAAACTGTTTTTT.

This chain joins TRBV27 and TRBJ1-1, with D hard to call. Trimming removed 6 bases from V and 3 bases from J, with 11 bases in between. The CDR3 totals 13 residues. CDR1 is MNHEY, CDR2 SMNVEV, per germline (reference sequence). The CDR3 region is CASSSYVYTEAFF. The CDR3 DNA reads TGTGCCAGCAGCAGCTACGTATACACTGAAGCTTTCTTT.

CDR3 bases: TGCGCCACCCTGCTGGGACAAGGGAACACCATATATTTT. Its translation is CATLLGQGNTIYF. The V call is TRBV10-2, the J call TRBJ1-3, with D perhaps matching TRBD1 (6 bases). Germline CDR1 WSHSY, CDR2 SAAADI. V was clipped by 10 bases and J by 7 bases, with 17 bases between them. This CDR3 is built from 13 residues.

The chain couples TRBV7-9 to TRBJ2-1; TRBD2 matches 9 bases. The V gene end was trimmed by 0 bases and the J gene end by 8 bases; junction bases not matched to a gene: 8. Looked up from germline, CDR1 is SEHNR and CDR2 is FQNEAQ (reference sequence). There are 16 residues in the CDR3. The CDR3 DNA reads TGTGCCAGCAGCTTAGCTAGCGGGAGTGTCCTGGATGAGCAGTTCTTC. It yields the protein CASSLASGSVLDEQFF.

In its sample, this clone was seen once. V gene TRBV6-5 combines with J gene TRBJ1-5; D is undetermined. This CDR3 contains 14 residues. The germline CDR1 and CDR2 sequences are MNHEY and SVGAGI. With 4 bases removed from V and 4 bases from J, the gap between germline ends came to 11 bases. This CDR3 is CASSSRLGNQPQHF. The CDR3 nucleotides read TGTGCCAGCAGTTCAAGATTGGGAAATCAGCCCCAGCATTTT.

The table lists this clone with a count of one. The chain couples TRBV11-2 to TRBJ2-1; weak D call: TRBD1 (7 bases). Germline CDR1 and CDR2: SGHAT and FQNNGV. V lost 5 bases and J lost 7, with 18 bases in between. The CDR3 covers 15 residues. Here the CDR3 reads CASSRELSGGNEQFF. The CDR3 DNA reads TGTGCCAGCAGCCGGGAGTTGTCAGGGGGAAATGAGCAGTTCTTC.

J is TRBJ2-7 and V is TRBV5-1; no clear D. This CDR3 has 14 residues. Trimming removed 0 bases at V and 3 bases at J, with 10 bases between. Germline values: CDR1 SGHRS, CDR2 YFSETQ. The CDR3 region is CASSLEAASYEQYF. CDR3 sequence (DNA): TGCGCCAGCAGCTTGGAGGCAGCCAGCTACGAGCAGTACTTC.

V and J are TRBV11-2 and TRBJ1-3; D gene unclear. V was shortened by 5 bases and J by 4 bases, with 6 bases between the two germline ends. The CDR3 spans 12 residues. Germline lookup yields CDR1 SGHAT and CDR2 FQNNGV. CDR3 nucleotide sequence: TGTGCCAGCAGCAGCCCCGGAAACACCATATATTTT. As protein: CASSSPGNTIYF.

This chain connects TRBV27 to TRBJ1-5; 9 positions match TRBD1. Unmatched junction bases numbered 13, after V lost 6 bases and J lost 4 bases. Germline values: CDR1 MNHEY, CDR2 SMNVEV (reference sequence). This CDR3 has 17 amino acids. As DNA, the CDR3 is TGTGCCAGCAGAGAGAGGACAGGGGTGTTCCCTAATCAGCCCCAGCATTTT. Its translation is CASRERTGVFPNQPQHF.

The CDR3 loop reads CASSYIPNYGYTF. Here the CDR3 DNA reads TGTGCCAGCAGTTATATTCCCAACTATGGCTACACCTTC. This chain connects TRBV6-5 to TRBJ1-2; unclear D gene. Germline V gene data show CDR1 as MNHEY and CDR2 as SVGAGI. The CDR3 is made up of 13 amino acids. The V end was cut by 3 bases, the J end by 2 bases, with 7 bases between.

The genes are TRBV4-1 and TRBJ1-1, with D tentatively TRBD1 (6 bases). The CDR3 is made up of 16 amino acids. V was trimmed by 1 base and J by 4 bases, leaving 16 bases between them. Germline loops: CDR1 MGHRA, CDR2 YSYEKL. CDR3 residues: CASSQVYREGITEAFF. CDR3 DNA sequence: TGCGCCAGCAGCCAAGTTTACAGGGAGGGAATCACTGAAGCTTTCTTT.

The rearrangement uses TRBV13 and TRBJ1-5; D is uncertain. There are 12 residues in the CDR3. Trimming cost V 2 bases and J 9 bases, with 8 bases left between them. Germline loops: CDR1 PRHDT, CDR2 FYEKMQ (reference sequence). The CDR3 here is CASSLSVGPQHF. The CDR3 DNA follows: TGTGCCAGCAGCTTATCCGTAGGGCCCCAGCATTTT.

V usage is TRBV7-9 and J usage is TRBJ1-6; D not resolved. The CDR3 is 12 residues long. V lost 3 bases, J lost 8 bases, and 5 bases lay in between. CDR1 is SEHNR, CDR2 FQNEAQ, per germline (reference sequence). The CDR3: CASSFGDSPLHF. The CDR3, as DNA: TGTGCCAGCAGCTTTGGGGATTCACCCCTCCACTTT.

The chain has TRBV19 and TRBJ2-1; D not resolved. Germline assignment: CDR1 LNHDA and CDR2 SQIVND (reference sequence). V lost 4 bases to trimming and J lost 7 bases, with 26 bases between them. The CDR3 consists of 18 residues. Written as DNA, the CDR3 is TGTGCCAGTAGTAAATCAACGGCAGCGACCGCCGGTAAAAATGAGCAGTTCTTC. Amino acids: CASSKSTAATAGKNEQFF.

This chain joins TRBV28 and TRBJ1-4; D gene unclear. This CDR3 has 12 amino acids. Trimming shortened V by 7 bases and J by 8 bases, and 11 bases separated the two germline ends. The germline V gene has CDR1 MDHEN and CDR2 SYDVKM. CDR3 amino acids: CASNPSGEKLFF. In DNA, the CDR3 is TGTGCCAGCAACCCCTCGGGGGAAAAACTGTTTTTT.

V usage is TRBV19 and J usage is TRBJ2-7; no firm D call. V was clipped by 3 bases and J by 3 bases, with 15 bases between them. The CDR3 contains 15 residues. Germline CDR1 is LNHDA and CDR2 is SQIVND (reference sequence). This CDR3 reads CASSIGTPLSYEQYF. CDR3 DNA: TGTGCCAGTAGTATTGGTACTCCTTTGAGCTACGAGCAGTACTTC.

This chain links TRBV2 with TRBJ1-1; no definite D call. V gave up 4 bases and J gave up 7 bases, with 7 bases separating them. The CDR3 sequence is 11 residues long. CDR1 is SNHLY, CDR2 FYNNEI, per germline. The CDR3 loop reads CASSGRGEAFF. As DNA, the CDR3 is TGTGCCAGCAGTGGTCGCGGTGAAGCTTTCTTT.

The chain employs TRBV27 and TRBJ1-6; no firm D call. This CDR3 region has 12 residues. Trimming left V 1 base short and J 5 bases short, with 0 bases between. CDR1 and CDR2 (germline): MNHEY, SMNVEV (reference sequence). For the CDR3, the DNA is TGTGCCAGCAGTTTATATAATTCACCCCTCCACTTT. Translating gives CASSLYNSPLHF.

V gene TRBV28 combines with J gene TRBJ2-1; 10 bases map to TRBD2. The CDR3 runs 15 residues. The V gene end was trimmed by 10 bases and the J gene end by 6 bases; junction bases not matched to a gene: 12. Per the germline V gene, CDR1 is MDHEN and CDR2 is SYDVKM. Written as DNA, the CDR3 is TGTGCCAAATTCCCACTAGCGGGATTCCTCAATGAGCAGTTCTTC. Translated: CAKFPLAGFLNEQFF.

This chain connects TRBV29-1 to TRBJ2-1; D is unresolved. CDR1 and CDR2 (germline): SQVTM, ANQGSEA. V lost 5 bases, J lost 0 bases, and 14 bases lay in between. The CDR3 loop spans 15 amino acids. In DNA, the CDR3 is TGCAGCGTTCGTATAGCCGATAGCTCCTACAATGAGCAGTTCTTC. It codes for CSVRIADSSYNEQFF.

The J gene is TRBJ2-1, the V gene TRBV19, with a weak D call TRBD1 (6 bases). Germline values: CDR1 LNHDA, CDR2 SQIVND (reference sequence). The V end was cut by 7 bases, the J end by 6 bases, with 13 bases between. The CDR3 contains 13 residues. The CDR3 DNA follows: TGTGCCAGTACCCGAGGACAGAGCAATGAGCAGTTCTTC. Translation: CASTRGQSNEQFF.

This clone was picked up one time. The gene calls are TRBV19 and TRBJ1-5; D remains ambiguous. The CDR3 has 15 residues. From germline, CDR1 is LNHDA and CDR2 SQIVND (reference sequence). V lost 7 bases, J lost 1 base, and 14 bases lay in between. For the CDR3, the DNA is TGTGCCAGTAAGGAGGGAGGGAAGAGCAATCAGCCCCAGCATTTT. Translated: CASKEGGKSNQPQHF.

DNA for the CDR3: TGCGCCAGCAGCTTGGGGTTACTAGCGGGCTCCCAAGAGACCCAGTACTTC. This translates into CASSLGLLAGSQETQYF. The V and J genes are TRBV5-1 and TRBJ2-5; 9 nucleotides line up with TRBD2. The V gene's germline CDR1 is SGHRS and CDR2 YFSETQ. Losses at the gene ends were 0 bases for V and 1 base for J; bases not matched to a gene: 7. This CDR3 spans 17 amino acids.

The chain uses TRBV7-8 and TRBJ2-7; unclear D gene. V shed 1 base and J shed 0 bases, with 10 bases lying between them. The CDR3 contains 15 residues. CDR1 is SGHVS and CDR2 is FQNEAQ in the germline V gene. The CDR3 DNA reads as TGTGCCAGCAGCTTAGAATCAGGCAGCTCCTACGAGCAGTACTTC. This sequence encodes CASSLESGSSYEQYF.